A single sample is the source of the 11 T cell receptor beta chains below, sequenced in a study of T cells in Graves' hyperthyroidism and ophthalmopathy. Amplified TCR beta CDR3 regions derived from RNA transcripts. An initial round of RT-PCR targeting the TCR CDR3 relied on the HTBI primer set. A single record per CDR3 protein comes from TCRdb applying MiXCR to the multiplex PCR reads. The repertoire holds almost 500,000 distinct CDR3 sequences, with 22% as singletons. The specimen was blood. These receptor sequences come from a woman aged 70-85 years with Graves' ophthalmopathy.

This clonotype was seen many times. CDR3 sequence: CASSVTIGDTEAFF. The CDR3 bases are TGTGCCAGCAGTGTGACCATTGGGGACACTGAAGCTTTCTTT. The rearrangement joins TRBV7-9 to TRBJ1-1; D uncertain. The CDR3 runs 14 residues. Deletions cut 6 bases from V and 3 bases from J, with 14 bases between. The germline CDR1 and CDR2 sequences are SEHNR and FQNEAQ (reference sequence).

V is TRBV19 and J is TRBJ2-2; tentative D call: TRBD2 (6 bases). V lost 4 bases, J lost 8 bases, and 20 bases lay in between. This CDR3 has 16 amino acids. Germline CDR1 reads LNHDA; CDR2 reads SQIVND (reference sequence). The DNA of the CDR3 is TGTGCCAGTAGTAACTCCCCCGGGGGAGGCACTGGGGAGCTGTTTTTT. Amino acid sequence: CASSNSPGGGTGELFF.

The chain is built from TRBV6-2 or TRBV6-3 and TRBJ2-3, with 7 bases aligning to TRBD1. Trimming at V came to 6 bases and at J to 9 bases, leaving 6 bases not matched to a gene. CDR1 and CDR2 from the germline V gene are MNHEY and SVGEGT. The CDR3 has 12 amino acids. CDR3 sequence (DNA): TGTGCCAGCAGCCACTCAGGGGGAACGCAGTATTTT. Residues: CASSHSGGTQYF.

On this clonotype itself: It may be a read error: a sequence one base away is much more abundant. This sequence joins TRBV6-2 or TRBV6-3 and TRBJ2-1; D unresolved. The V and J ends lost 6 bases and 4 bases respectively, with 19 bases between them. From germline, CDR1 is MNHEY and CDR2 SVGEGT. This CDR3 spans 16 amino acids. CDR3 region: CASSSRIHPPYNEQFF. The CDR3 DNA reads TGTGCCAGCAGCTCGAGGATTCACCCCCCTTACAATGAGCAGTTCTTC.

This clonotype was counted only a few times. The V and J genes are TRBV11-2 and TRBJ2-3; possibly TRBD1 for D (7 bases). CDR3 size: 18 residues. CDR1 and CDR2 (germline): SGHAT, FQNNGV. The V end was cut by 5 bases, the J end by 2 bases, with 23 bases between. The CDR3 loop reads CASSPGGGGGSFTDTQYF. The CDR3 nucleotides are TGTGCCAGCAGCCCCGGAGGGGGCGGTGGGAGCTTCACAGATACGCAGTATTTT.

Many counts were recorded for this clonotype. This sequence joins TRBV27 and TRBJ1-1; D call uncertain. Trimming cost V 5 bases and J 0 bases, with 7 bases left between them. CDR3 size: 13 residues. Germline lookup yields CDR1 MNHEY and CDR2 SMNVEV (reference sequence). The DNA for the CDR3 is TGTGCCAGCAGTAGGGTCATGAACACTGAAGCTTTCTTT. It translates to CASSRVMNTEAFF.

This clonotype has more than one count but fewer than ten. J is TRBJ2-5 and V is TRBV25-1; possible D gene TRBD1, 6 bases. Germline V gene sequence: CDR1 MGHDK, CDR2 SYGVNS. The CDR3 extends over 14 amino acids. V was trimmed by 5 bases and J by 3 bases, leaving 13 bases between them. CDR3 coding DNA: TGTGCCAGCAGTCCACCACCAGGGGAAGAGACCCAGTACTTC. Translating gives CASSPPPGEETQYF.

The V and J genes are TRBV2 and TRBJ1-5; 10 nucleotides match TRBD1. V lost 6 bases, J lost 9 bases, and 8 bases stayed unmatched. In germline, CDR1 is SNHLY, CDR2 FYNNEI. This CDR3 is built from 14 residues. CDR3 DNA sequence: TGTGCCAGCAGGAGGACAGGGGGACGTGTGCCCCAGCATTTT. Protein sequence: CASRRTGGRVPQHF.

The V and J genes are TRBV27 and TRBJ2-7; TRBD2 agrees at 8 bases. V dropped 0 bases and J dropped 6; count of bases not matched to a gene: 7. Germline V lookup: CDR1 MNHEY, CDR2 SMNVEV (reference sequence). The CDR3 runs to 15 residues. CDR3 sequence reads: CASSLSGGSGGEQYF. Written as DNA, the CDR3 is TGTGCCAGCAGTTTATCGGGCGGGAGCGGGGGCGAGCAGTACTTC.

This clonotype was seen a handful of times. The chain joins TRBV20-1 to TRBJ1-2; no reliable D call. The CDR3 extends over 12 amino acids. The germline V gene has CDR1 DFQATT and CDR2 SNEGSKA (reference sequence). V was pared by 3 bases and J by 5 bases, with 10 bases between. The CDR3 spells CSASVRGYGYTF. The DNA of the CDR3 is TGCAGTGCTAGTGTCAGAGGGTATGGCTACACCTTC.

This sequence joins TRBV28 and TRBJ2-7, with TRBD2 identical over 9 bases. The CDR3 extends over 19 amino acids. With 8 bases clipped from V and 0 bases from J, the junction kept 20 bases outside the gene matches. Germline V lookup: CDR1 MDHEN, CDR2 SYDVKM. In DNA form, the CDR3 reads TGTGCCAGCTCACCCCGTCCGTTTAGCGGGAGAGGTGGCTCCTACGAGCAGTACTTC. Translating it yields CASSPRPFSGRGGSYEQYF.